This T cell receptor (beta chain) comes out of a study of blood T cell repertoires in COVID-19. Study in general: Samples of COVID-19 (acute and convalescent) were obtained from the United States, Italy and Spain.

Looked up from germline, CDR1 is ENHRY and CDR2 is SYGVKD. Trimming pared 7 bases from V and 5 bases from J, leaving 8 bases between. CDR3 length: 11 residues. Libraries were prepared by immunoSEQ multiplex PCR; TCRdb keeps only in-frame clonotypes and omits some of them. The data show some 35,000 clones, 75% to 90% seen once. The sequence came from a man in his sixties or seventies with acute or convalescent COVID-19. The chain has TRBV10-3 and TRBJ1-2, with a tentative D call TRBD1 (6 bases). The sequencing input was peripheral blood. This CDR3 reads CAINTGYGYTF. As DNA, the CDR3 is TGTGCCATCAATACAGGGTATGGCTACACCTTC.